These 26 T cell receptor beta chains originate from one sample sequenced in a study of blood T cell repertoires in COVID-19. The method was immunoSEQ multiplex PCR; TCRdb's version includes in-frame clones alone and lacks a portion of them. The profile shows about 200,000 clones, approximately 86% of them singletons. The source material was PBMCs or T cells enriched from blood (not recorded which). The receptors shown here come from a woman younger than 45 who had recovered from COVID-19.

The chain combines TRBV12-3 or TRBV12-4 with TRBJ1-1; D gene unclear. The CDR3 covers 12 residues. V was clipped by 4 bases and J by 0 bases, with 3 bases between them. The CDR3 is CASSYMNTEAFF. The DNA for the CDR3 is TGTGCCAGCAGTTACATGAACACTGAAGCTTTCTTT.

V and J are TRBV30 and TRBJ2-7, with D perhaps matching TRBD2 (5 bases). The germline V gene encodes CDR1 GTSNPN and CDR2 SVGIG (reference sequence). This CDR3 is built from 13 residues. The V gene lost 4 bases and the J gene lost 4 bases, with 14 bases spanning the gap. CDR3 DNA sequence: TGTGCCTGGATCCCCGGGGTCGGATACGAGCAGTACTTC. Protein product: CAWIPGVGYEQYF. Supplemented by reference TRBV30 and TRBJ2-7, the full variable domain reads SQTIHQWPATLVQPVGSPLSLECTVEGTSNPNLYWYRQAAGRGLQLLFYSVGIGQISSEVPQNLSASRPQDRQFILSSKKLLLSDSGFYLCAWIPGVGYEQYFGPGTRLTVT.

The rearrangement uses TRBV19 and TRBJ1-2, with D perhaps TRBD1 (6 bases). Germline V lookup: CDR1 LNHDA, CDR2 SQIVND (reference sequence). The CDR3 runs 13 residues. Trimming left V 8 bases short and J 4 bases short, with 14 bases between. The CDR3 region has the DNA TGTGCCAGTGAGTACCCGGACAGCTATGGCTACACCTTC. Translating it yields CASEYPDSYGYTF.

Remarks on this clone: The junction shows a germline mismatch at one end, possibly a read error. This sequence joins TRBV5-4 and TRBJ1-4; 7 positions agree with TRBD1. CDR3 length: 12 amino acids. Germline-derived CDR1 and CDR2 are SGHNT and YYREEE (reference sequence). As DNA, the CDR3 is TGTGCCAGCAGCCTCTCGGGACAGAGATGGATTTTT. Translation: CASSLSGQRWIF.

J is TRBJ2-1 and V is TRBV5-1; 9 bases match TRBD2. Germline trimming cut 3 bases from V and 4 bases from J; bases unmatched to any gene: 8. This CDR3 comprises 16 residues. The germline V gene encodes CDR1 SGHRS and CDR2 YFSETQ. The CDR3 region is CASSSPGTSLYNEQFF. CDR3 bases: TGCGCCAGCAGCTCCCCAGGGACTAGCCTTTACAATGAGCAGTTCTTC. The full variable domain, with the rest looked up from reference TRBV5-1 and TRBJ2-1, is KAGVTQTPRYLIKTRGQQVTLSCSPISGHRSVSWYQQTPGQGLQFLFEYFSETQRNKGNFPGRFSGRQFSNSRSEMNVSTLELGDSALYLCASSSPGTSLYNEQFFGPGTRLTVL.

CDR3 nucleotide sequence: TGTGCCATCATGGCCTCCCGGGCCGGGGGGAACACTGAAGCTTTCTTT. Encoded protein: CAIMASRAGGNTEAFF. The chain employs TRBV10-3 and TRBJ1-1; possibly TRBD1 for D (5 bases). The germline CDR1 and CDR2 sequences are ENHRY and SYGVKD. This CDR3 has 16 amino acids. V lost 7 bases and J 1 base, leaving 19 bases between the germline ends.

The CDR3 sequence: CASTQTTTGGDLDGYTF. As DNA, the CDR3 is TGTGCCAGTACCCAAACCACTACAGGGGGCGACTTGGACGGCTACACCTTC. V usage is TRBV19 and J usage is TRBJ1-2, with 9 bases lining up with TRBD1. The V gene end was trimmed by 7 bases and the J gene end by 8 bases; junction bases not matched to a gene: 20. The length of the CDR3 is 17 residues. Germline V gene data show CDR1 as LNHDA and CDR2 as SQIVND (reference sequence).

The chain uses TRBV3-1 (or the pseudogene TRBV3-2) and TRBJ1-6; 7 bases map to TRBD1. This CDR3 is built from 18 residues. Germline V gene lookup returns CDR1 LGHDT and CDR2 YNNKEL (reference sequence). Trimming cost V 4 bases and J 6 bases; bases outside gene matches: 15. CDR3 in DNA: TGTGCCAGCAGCCTCGGACAGGAAAGGGACCTTACTAATTCACCCCTCCACTTT. Its translation is CASSLGQERDLTNSPLHF.

The V gene is TRBV9, the J gene TRBJ2-1; the match to TRBD1 covers 8 bases. Trimming removed 2 bases from V and 5 bases from J; junction bases left unmatched: 3. Germline lookup yields CDR1 SGDLS and CDR2 YYNGEE. The CDR3 is made up of 14 amino acids. CDR3: CASSVGTGHNEQFF. In nucleotides, the CDR3 is TGTGCCAGCAGCGTCGGGACAGGACACAATGAGCAGTTCTTC.

This clone has just one count. V gene TRBV11-3 combines with J gene TRBJ2-7; a weak D match, TRBD1 (5 bases). There are 13 residues in the CDR3. Looked up from germline, CDR1 is SGHNT and CDR2 is YENEEA. The germline V and J ends were trimmed by 4 bases and 2 bases, with 9 bases remaining between them. This CDR3 is CASSSPGTYEQYF. CDR3 DNA sequence: TGTGCCAGCAGCTCCCCAGGGACCTACGAGCAGTACTTC.

The chain couples TRBV7-8 to TRBJ2-3, with D possibly TRBD1 on 6 matching bases. Germline CDR1 and CDR2: SGHVS and FQNEAQ. With 1 base removed from V and 4 bases from J, the gap between germline ends came to 9 bases. This CDR3 is built from 14 residues. The CDR3 coding sequence is TGTGCCAGCAGCTTAGTCAGGGGTGCAGATACGCAGTATTTT. Translation: CASSLVRGADTQYF.

The chain uses TRBV5-1 and TRBJ1-1; no clear D gene. The CDR3 spans 14 residues. V lost 1 base to trimming and J lost 6 bases, with 13 bases between them. Germline lookup yields CDR1 SGHRS and CDR2 YFSETQ. Here the CDR3 reads CASSLSGVGAEAFF. Written as DNA, the CDR3 is TGCGCCAGCAGCTTGAGCGGGGTTGGGGCTGAAGCTTTCTTT.

For this clone: The CDR3 ends on some other residue instead of the conserved phenylalanine or tryptophan, so this is likely a read error. The DNA is left out, because the CDR3 cannot be placed on it with certainty; the CDR3 is given as TCRdb lists it. J is TRBJ2-7 and V is TRBV9; the DNA was not used to check the table's D call, TRBD2. CDR1 is SGDLS, CDR2 YYNGEE, per germline. The CDR3 region is 11 residues in length, termini included. The CDR3 reads CASSVRLRSLI.

V gene TRBV4-2 combines with J gene TRBJ1-5; 7 bases map to TRBD1. Germline CDR1 reads LGHNA; CDR2 reads YNFKEQ. The CDR3 loop spans 15 amino acids. Trimming took 8 bases from V and 2 from J; bases not matched to a gene: 9. CDR3 DNA sequence: TGTGCCAGCCGAATGACAGGGAGTGGCAATCAGCCCCAGCATTTT. This encodes CASRMTGSGNQPQHF.

The chain is built from TRBV20-1 and TRBJ1-2, with D possibly being TRBD1 (5 bases). Germline V gene data show CDR1 as DFQATT and CDR2 as SNEGSKA (reference sequence). The ends were cut back, 3 bases at V and 4 bases at J, with 15 bases in the middle. The CDR3 contains 14 residues. The CDR3 reads CSASLKGLFYGYTF. The CDR3, as DNA: TGCAGTGCTAGTCTCAAGGGGTTATTCTATGGCTACACCTTC.

This chain links TRBV9 with TRBJ1-1, with D perhaps matching TRBD1 (6 bases). V lost 5 bases to trimming and J lost 0 bases, with 14 bases between them. CDR3 size: 15 residues. Per germline, CDR1 SGDLS and CDR2 YYNGEE. The CDR3 loop is CASSSGTRMNTEAFF. CDR3 nucleotides: TGTGCCAGCAGTTCCGGGACACGGATGAACACTGAAGCTTTCTTT.

The V call is TRBV5-5, the J call TRBJ1-5; no clear D. V shed 0 bases and J shed 4 bases, with 8 bases lying between them. The CDR3 spans 14 residues. CDR1 is SGHKS, CDR2 YYEKEE, per germline (reference sequence). As DNA, the CDR3 is TGTGCCAGCAGCTTGGCAGCGCCGAATCAGCCCCAGCATTTT. Translated, it gives CASSLAAPNQPQHF.

This rearrangement joins TRBV19 to TRBJ2-2; 7 bases match TRBD1. J was trimmed by 0 bases and V by 10 bases; bases with no gene match: 8. CDR3 size: 15 residues. Germline CDR1 and CDR2: LNHDA and SQIVND (reference sequence). The CDR3 DNA reads as TGTGCCACTAACCCGGGGACAGCGAACACCGGGGAGCTGTTTTTT. This codes for CATNPGTANTGELFF.

This clone was counted only a few times. CDR3 amino acids: CAWTGEDRVYNSPLHF. CDR3 in DNA: TGTGCCTGGACAGGAGAAGACAGGGTGTATAATTCACCCCTCCACTTT. The rearrangement uses TRBV30 and TRBJ1-6, with 7 bases fitting TRBD1. J was trimmed by 4 bases and V by 4 bases; bases with no gene match: 10. The CDR3 is 16 amino acids. The germline gives CDR1 GTSNPN, CDR2 SVGIG (reference sequence).

The gene calls are TRBV6-2 or TRBV6-3 and TRBJ1-2; 8 bases align to TRBD1. This CDR3 comprises 15 residues. The J segment lost 8 bases and the V segment lost 4 bases, leaving 12 bases of the junction unmatched. In germline, CDR1 is MNHEY, CDR2 SVGEGT. The CDR3 DNA follows: TGTGCCAGCAGTTCTTACTCGACAGGGGAGCGAGGCTACACCTTC. Translating it yields CASSSYSTGERGYTF.

This clone was detected only a few times. This chain links TRBV5-1 with TRBJ2-2, with 7 positions matching TRBD2. CDR1 and CDR2 from the germline V gene are SGHRS and YFSETQ. CDR3 length: 14 residues. V dropped 3 bases and J dropped 3; count of bases not matched to a gene: 2. DNA of the CDR3: TGCGCCAGCAGCTGGGGAGGGGACACCGGGGAGCTGTTTTTT. Translation gives CASSWGGDTGELFF.

The V call is TRBV19, the J call TRBJ1-5; the D is unclear. V gave up 0 bases and J gave up 4 bases, with 10 bases separating them. The CDR3 loop spans 15 amino acids. Germline values: CDR1 LNHDA, CDR2 SQIVND (reference sequence). The CDR3: CASSIDAGKNQPQHF. CDR3 coding DNA: TGTGCCAGTAGTATAGATGCCGGGAAGAATCAGCCCCAGCATTTT.

The V and J genes are TRBV2 and TRBJ2-2; 8 bases line up with TRBD2. The germline gives CDR1 SNHLY, CDR2 FYNNEI. The CDR3 sequence is 18 residues long. V trimming: 2 bases; J trimming: 2 bases; junction bases outside the gene matches: 10. CDR3 sequence: CASSEFLILAANTGELFF. The CDR3 nucleotides are TGTGCCAGCAGTGAATTTCTTATACTAGCGGCCAACACCGGGGAGCTGTTTTTT.

The genes are TRBV28 and TRBJ2-3; D is possibly TRBD2 (5 bases). The V gene's germline CDR1 is MDHEN and CDR2 SYDVKM. The germline V and J ends were trimmed by 4 bases and 2 bases, with 13 bases remaining between them. This CDR3 contains 15 residues. The CDR3, as DNA: TGTGCCAGCAGTTCTCGGGGTGATTCCACAGATACGCAGTATTTT. It specifies CASSSRGDSTDTQYF.

The rearrangement links TRBV7-3 to TRBJ1-1; TRBD1 agrees at 8 bases. J gave up 1 base and V 5 bases, and 0 bases lay outside the gene matches. This CDR3 is built from 13 residues. Germline loops: CDR1 SGHTA, CDR2 FQGTGA. The CDR3 coding sequence is TGTGCCAGCAGCGGACAGGGGAACACTGAAGCTTTCTTT. Its protein is CASSGQGNTEAFF.

The chain uses TRBV3-1 (or the pseudogene TRBV3-2) and TRBJ2-7; 10 positions agree with TRBD1. Unmatched junction bases numbered 5, after V lost 4 bases and J lost 5 bases. CDR1 and CDR2 (germline): LGHDT, YNNKEL (reference sequence). CDR3 length: 14 residues. CDR3 DNA: TGTGCCAGCAGCCCGGGACAGGGGAACGACGAGCAGTACTTC. Its protein is CASSPGQGNDEQYF.